This TCR beta chain was profiled in a study of T cells in localized non-small cell lung cancer. Study-wide results and limits: Longer overall survival associated with higher blood T cell density; shorter survival with higher adjacent-lung clonality. Maximal T cell clonality occurred in uninvolved adjacent lung, with tumor ranking below it.

Assay used: immunoSEQ multiplex PCR; TCRdb lists only in-frame clones, some missing. The sample consists of approximately 150,000 clones, around 90% of them appearing once. Comments on this clone: Antigen unknown.

This CDR3 contains 14 residues. V was shortened by 3 bases and J by 7 bases, with 12 bases between the two germline ends. Germline CDR1 and CDR2: SNHLY and FYNNEI. The TCR originated in an older female donor with stage I lung adenocarcinoma. The sample was peripheral blood, taken before any cancer treatment. The V call is TRBV2, the J call TRBJ1-4, with a weak D call TRBD1 (6 bases). The CDR3 coding sequence is TGTGCCAGCAGTGAGGACAGTTGGGGTGAAAAACTGTTTTTT. This gives the protein CASSEDSWGEKLFF.